Shown below are 21 T cell receptor beta chains from a single sample sequenced in a study of blood T cells in healthy people across ages. With a J-beta primer mix and a sample-barcoded 5' primer, a second PCR ran about 7 to 12 cycles. TCRdb re-called the 5' RACE reads through MiXCR, storing one row per CDR3 protein. Of around 710,000 distinct CDR3 sequences in the sample, 40% to 45% are singletons; the top ten hold around a fifth. Sample: blood. All receptors derive from a woman aged 55 to 70 in good health.

This clonotype was observed a handful of times. The rearrangement links TRBV7-9 to TRBJ1-5, with 7 nucleotides matching TRBD1. Per germline, CDR1 SEHNR and CDR2 FQNEAQ (reference sequence). V lost 5 bases and J lost 2; bases outside the gene matches: 6. The CDR3 extends over 15 amino acids. The CDR3 DNA reads as TGTGCCAGCAGCAGAGACAGGGATGGCAATCAGCCCCAGCATTTT. Translated, it gives CASSRDRDGNQPQHF.

The CDR3: CASSLAGGRSSYNEQFF. For the CDR3, the DNA is TGTGCCAGCAGCTTAGCTGGCGGGAGGAGCTCCTACAATGAGCAGTTCTTC. The rearrangement links TRBV7-9 to TRBJ2-1; 8 positions agree with TRBD2. The CDR3 covers 17 residues. Trimming removed 0 bases from V and 0 bases from J; junction bases left unmatched: 4. Germline V gene lookup returns CDR1 SEHNR and CDR2 FQNEAQ (reference sequence).

The J gene is TRBJ2-7, the V gene TRBV6-6, with D possibly TRBD1 on 6 matching bases. V was cut by 7 bases and J by 0 bases, with 13 bases left in between. The CDR3 length is 14 residues. Germline values: CDR1 MNHNY, CDR2 SVGAGI (reference sequence). The DNA for the CDR3 is TGTGCCAGCAACCCGACAGGTACCTCCTACGAGCAGTACTTC. It specifies CASNPTGTSYEQYF.

V gene TRBV7-6 combines with J gene TRBJ1-6; perhaps TRBD1 as D (5 bases). CDR1 is SGHVS, CDR2 FNYEAQ, per germline. This CDR3 is 17 amino acids long. V was shortened by 0 bases and J by 6 bases, with 15 bases between the two germline ends. The CDR3 is CASSLAVRGIGNSPLHF. Written as DNA, the CDR3 is TGTGCCAGCAGCTTAGCGGTCCGGGGGATTGGTAATTCACCCCTCCACTTT.

This clonotype has just a few counts. This sequence joins TRBV10-3 and TRBJ2-2; no firm D call. Trimming took 3 bases from V and 2 from J, leaving 10 bases between them. This CDR3 region has 15 residues. The germline gives CDR1 ENHRY, CDR2 SYGVKD. Written as DNA, the CDR3 is TGTGCCATCAGTGAAGGAGATCTCAACACCGGGGAGCTGTTTTTT. Translated, it gives CAISEGDLNTGELFF.

Regarding this clonotype: Its ends do not fully match the called genes, so a read error is possible. The V and J genes are TRBV7-2 and TRBJ2-1, with 8 bases matching TRBD2. The CDR3 contains 14 residues. Germline values: CDR1 SGHTA, CDR2 FQGNSA. In DNA, the CDR3 is TGTGCCAGCAGCGTAGCGGGACTCAACAATGAGCAGTTCTTC. Amino acid sequence: CASSVAGLNNEQFF. The whole variable domain, remainder taken from reference TRBV7-2 and TRBJ2-1, is GAGVSQSPSNKVTEKGKDVELRCDPISGHTALYWYRQSLGQGLEFLIYFQGNSAPDKSGLPSDRFSAERTGGSVSTLTIQRTQQEDSAVYLCASSVAGLNNEQFFGPGTRLTVL.

The chain has TRBV12-3 or TRBV12-4 and TRBJ1-5; a possible D gene is TRBD1 (5 bases). V was pared by 3 bases and J by 7 bases, with 10 bases between. The CDR3 covers 13 residues. CDR3 nucleotide sequence: TGTGCCAGCAGTTTCGGGGGAGCCCAGCCCCAGCATTTT. Its protein is CASSFGGAQPQHF.

This clonotype was seen only a few times. V and J are TRBV6-5 and TRBJ2-1; 7 bases are shared with TRBD1. This CDR3 region has 14 residues. Germline V gene lookup returns CDR1 MNHEY and CDR2 SVGAGI. J was trimmed by 6 bases and V by 5 bases; bases with no gene match: 7. CDR3 region: CASSPDRRFNEQFF. DNA of the CDR3: TGTGCCAGCAGTCCGGACAGGAGGTTCAATGAGCAGTTCTTC.

This clonotype has a handful of counts. V gene TRBV4-2 combines with J gene TRBJ2-7, with no clear D. Between the trimmed V and J ends, which lost 3 bases and 0 bases, there was a span of 15 bases. The germline V gene has CDR1 LGHNA and CDR2 YNFKEQ. The CDR3 sequence is 16 residues long. The CDR3 loop reads CASSQELLGVSYEQYF. In DNA form, the CDR3 reads TGTGCCAGCAGCCAGGAGTTACTTGGGGTCTCCTACGAGCAGTACTTC.

This clonotype has more than one count but fewer than ten. The chain is built from TRBV20-1 and TRBJ2-7; a weak D match, TRBD2 (5 bases). Germline loops: CDR1 DFQATT, CDR2 SNEGSKA (reference sequence). The CDR3 is 13 amino acids. The germline V and J ends were trimmed by 0 bases and 2 bases, with 8 bases remaining between them. The CDR3 DNA reads as TGCAGTGCTAGAGATTCCGGGGCCTACGAGCAGTACTTC. This translates into CSARDSGAYEQYF.

This clonotype is a singleton in its sample. This chain links TRBV29-1 with TRBJ2-6, with 9 bases identical to TRBD1. The CDR3 loop spans 16 amino acids. The germline V gene encodes CDR1 SQVTM and CDR2 ANQGSEA. After removal of 5 bases from V and 0 bases from J, the junction contained 5 bases not matched to a gene. CDR3 DNA: TGCAGCGTTCAAGGGACAGGGCTCTCTGGGGCCAACGTCCTGACTTTC. Protein: CSVQGTGLSGANVLTF.

The gene calls are TRBV7-9 and TRBJ1-5; 10 positions match TRBD1. The CDR3 has 18 residues. V lost 0 bases, J lost 2 bases, and 7 bases stayed unmatched. Germline CDR1 SEHNR, CDR2 FQNEAQ (reference sequence). This CDR3 is CASSLAGQGYRGNQPQHF. The CDR3 nucleotides read TGTGCCAGCAGCTTAGCGGGACAGGGGTATCGTGGCAATCAGCCCCAGCATTTT.

Note on this clonotype: A much bigger clone sits one base away, suggesting this may be a read error. The chain couples TRBV10-3 to TRBJ2-7; 8 bases are shared with TRBD2. Germline CDR1 ENHRY, CDR2 SYGVKD. CDR3 size: 14 residues. The CDR3 is CAISETSGSHEQYF. The CDR3 DNA follows: TGTGCCATCAGTGAGACTAGCGGCTCCCACGAGCAGTACTTC.

This rearrangement joins TRBV7-3 to TRBJ2-1, with a weak D call TRBD2 (6 bases). Per germline, CDR1 SGHTA and CDR2 FQGTGA. V lost 4 bases, J lost 6 bases, and 19 bases lay in between. The CDR3 is made up of 16 amino acids. DNA for the CDR3: TGTGCCAGCAGCTCTTCTCCGGGGGAAGAGGGCAATGAGCAGTTCTTC. Protein: CASSSSPGEEGNEQFF.

The table lists this clonotype with a count of one. V usage is TRBV5-1 and J usage is TRBJ1-1, with 7 bases aligning to TRBD1. Unmatched junction bases numbered 8, after V lost 4 bases and J lost 5 bases. Germline CDR1 and CDR2: SGHRS and YFSETQ. This CDR3 has 14 amino acids. For the CDR3, the DNA is TGCGCCAGCAGCAGCGTACAGGGGCCTACTGAAGCTTTCTTT. Translating gives CASSSVQGPTEAFF. Full variable domain (remainder filled in from reference TRBV5-1 and TRBJ1-1): KAGVTQTPRYLIKTRGQQVTLSCSPISGHRSVSWYQQTPGQGLQFLFEYFSETQRNKGNFPGRFSGRQFSNSRSEMNVSTLELGDSALYLCASSSVQGPTEAFFGQGTRLTVV.

The chain combines TRBV20-1 with TRBJ1-5; weak D call: TRBD1 (5 bases). Trimming took off 0 bases at V and 0 bases at J, with 15 bases between the two ends. The CDR3 loop spans 17 amino acids. Per germline, CDR1 DFQATT and CDR2 SNEGSKA (reference sequence). The CDR3 DNA is TGCAGTGCTAGAGATCTCGGCAGGGCATATAGCAATCAGCCCCAGCATTTT. Translated, it gives CSARDLGRAYSNQPQHF.

The chain is built from TRBV14 and TRBJ2-7; 8 nucleotides match TRBD2. This CDR3 comprises 13 residues. With 1 base clipped from V and 7 bases from J, the junction kept 3 bases outside the gene matches. CDR1 is SGHDN, CDR2 FVKESK, per germline. CDR3 DNA: TGTGCCAGCAGCCAAGGACTAGCGCGGGAGCAGTACTTC. Protein product: CASSQGLAREQYF.

The J gene is TRBJ2-1, the V gene TRBV7-8, with 9 positions matching TRBD2. The germline CDR1 and CDR2 sequences are SGHVS and FQNEAQ. Losses at the gene ends were 1 base for V and 4 bases for J; bases not matched to a gene: 2. This CDR3 has 15 residues. The CDR3 DNA reads as TGTGCCAGCAGCTTAGAGCGGGGGGTGTACAATGAGCAGTTCTTC. Amino acid sequence: CASSLERGVYNEQFF. Based on the CDR3 plus reference TRBV7-8 and TRBJ2-1, the full variable domain is GAGVSQSPRYKVAKRGQDVALRCDPISGHVSLFWYQQALGQGPEFLTYFQNEAQLDKSGLPSDRFFAERPEGSVSTLKIQRTQQEDSAVYLCASSLERGVYNEQFFGPGTRLTVL.

In its sample, this clonotype was seen many times. This sequence joins TRBV27 and TRBJ1-5; 7 nucleotides match TRBD1. The junction had 10 bases not matched to a gene; V was cut back by 5 bases and J by 6 bases. Germline CDR1 is MNHEY and CDR2 is SMNVEV (reference sequence). CDR3 length: 15 amino acids. The CDR3 protein is CASSTGTARGQPQHF. In DNA, the CDR3 is TGTGCCAGCAGTACCGGGACAGCAAGGGGTCAGCCCCAGCATTTT.

In its sample, this clonotype was seen a few times. This chain connects TRBV3-1 to TRBJ2-1; no clear D gene. The germline CDR1 and CDR2 sequences are LGHDT and YNNKEL (reference sequence). V lost 4 bases, J lost 2 bases, and 9 bases lay in between. The CDR3 loop spans 14 amino acids. CDR3 amino acids: CASSLIPPYNEQFF. The CDR3 DNA reads as TGTGCCAGCAGCCTCATCCCGCCCTACAATGAGCAGTTCTTC.

As for this clonotype: This could be a read error, since a much larger clone is one nucleotide away. The chain couples TRBV7-2 to TRBJ2-1, with TRBD2 identical over 8 bases. Germline-derived CDR1 and CDR2 are SGHTA and FQGNSA. The CDR3 consists of 15 residues. The CDR3 coding sequence is TGTGCCAGCAGCTATCGGGAGGGGATTTACAATGGGCAGTTCTTC. This gives the protein CASSYREGIYNGQFF.